These T cell receptor beta chains were read from a single sample in a study of cytomegalovirus exposure and HLA in healthy donors. TCRdb's table, derived via immunoSEQ multiplex PCR, lists solely in-frame clones and lacks some. This table has 90,000 to 120,000 clones, 75% to 80% appearing once. The specimen was PBMCs. These receptors originate from a man aged 60 to 75 in good health and CMV-seropositive. The CDR3 runs from the conserved cysteine through the conserved F or W. A D gene is named only where the DNA matches it firmly. Clone size is given for some rows only: seen once, a few or many times, or a class if the clone is expanded.

NA | TRBJ1-4 | TRBV19 | NA | CASSKTDSTNEKLFF
TRBD2 | TRBJ2-3 | TRBV10-2 | NA | CASSLTSGGLSTDTQYF
TRBD1 | TRBJ2-7 | TRBV10-1 | NA | CASRGLTGQKSCEQYF
TRBD2 | TRBJ2-5 | TRBV4-1 | NA | CASSHGPPSGGAGTQYF
NA | TRBJ1-6 | TRBV19 | NA | CASSWTDGNSPLHF
NA | TRBJ2-2 | TRBV5-1 | NA | CASSLQGSTGELFF
TRBD2 | TRBJ2-3 | TRBV4-1 | few | CASSPLAGANTQYF
NA | TRBJ2-7 | TRBV19 | few | CASSDRPKDEQYF
NA | TRBJ1-1 | TRBV7-9 | NA | CASSGQPHTEAFF
NA | TRBJ2-4 | TRBV6-5 | few | CASSQDIRGIQYF
TRBD1 | TRBJ1-5 | TRBV5-4 | NA | CASSSQGEPNQPQHF
TRBD2 | TRBJ2-1 | TRBV7-7 | NA | CASSRGVYNEQFF
TRBD1 | TRBJ2-1 | TRBV28 | NA | CASSLIGTQGHEQFF
TRBD1 | TRBJ1-5 | TRBV19 | many | CATQGQGKRQPQHF
NA | TRBJ1-2 | TRBV28 | NA | CASSSDSTPLYGYTF
NA | TRBJ2-5 | TRBV18 | NA | CASSPTRQTQETQYF
NA | NA | TRBV27 | once | CASSLGSGYEQYF
NA | TRBJ2-1 | TRBV19 | NA | CASSLPSPGGGEQFF
NA | TRBJ1-5 | TRBV27 | NA | CASSFGGNQPQHF
NA | TRBJ2-5 | TRBV7-9 | NA | CSSSFSSVLQETQYF
NA | TRBJ2-7 | TRBV5-6 | NA | CASSLAGSYEQYF
NA | TRBJ2-7 | TRBV5-1 | NA | CASSSVQALYEQYF
NA | TRBJ2-7 | TRBV5-1 | once | CASSLSVDFVQYF
NA | TRBJ2-7 | TRBV4-1 | NA | CASSQEQGNYEQYF
TRBD2 | TRBJ2-1 | TRBV18 | NA | CASSLAPGLAGGPGEQFF
NA | TRBJ2-7 | TRBV7-5 | many | CVRSGIRVYEQYF
TRBD2 | TRBJ2-5 | TRBV4-1 | NA | CASSQDGGLAGETQYF
NA | TRBJ2-5 | TRBV7-8 | once | CASSLQTAQETQYF
NA | TRBJ2-2 | TRBV6-5 | NA | CASRGLRGAGELFF
TRBD1 | TRBJ1-6 | TRBV5-1 | NA | CASSWDRGHIDSPLHF
NA | TRBJ1-4 | TRBV27 | NA | CASSLGRRDEKLFF
TRBD1 | TRBJ1-1 | TRBV19 | NA | CASSIEQGARETEAFF
NA | TRBJ1-4 | TRBV4-3 | few | CASSLQRGGATNEKLFF
TRBD2 | TRBJ2-5 | TRBV15 | NA | CATSRTSGGQETQYF
TRBD1 | TRBJ1-5 | TRBV9 | few | CASSSGTGVANQPQHF
TRBD1 | TRBJ1-6 | TRBV6-5 | NA | CASTSPDRVNSPLHF
NA | TRBJ2-4 | TRBV7-2 | NA | CASSLDGLGGKNIQYF
TRBD1 | NA | TRBV7-3 | NA | CASSPGTGVAYEQYF
NA | TRBJ1-2 | TRBV20-1 | once | CSTALNYGYTF
TRBD1 | TRBJ1-3 | TRBV18 | NA | CASSPGQVLSGNTIYF
TRBD1 | TRBJ1-1 | TRBV5-1 | once | CASSLIRRAGGQNTEAFF